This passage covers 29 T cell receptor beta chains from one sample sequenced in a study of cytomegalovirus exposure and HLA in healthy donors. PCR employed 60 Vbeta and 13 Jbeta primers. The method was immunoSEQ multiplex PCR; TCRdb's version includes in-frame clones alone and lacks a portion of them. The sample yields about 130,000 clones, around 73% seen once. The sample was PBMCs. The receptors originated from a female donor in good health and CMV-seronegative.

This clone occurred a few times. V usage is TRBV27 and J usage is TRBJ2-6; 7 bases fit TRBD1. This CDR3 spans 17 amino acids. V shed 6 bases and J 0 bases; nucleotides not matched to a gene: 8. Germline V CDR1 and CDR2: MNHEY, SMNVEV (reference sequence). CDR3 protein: CASRLGQSHSGANVLTF. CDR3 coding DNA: TGTGCCAGCAGACTGGGACAGTCGCACTCTGGGGCCAACGTCCTGACTTTC.

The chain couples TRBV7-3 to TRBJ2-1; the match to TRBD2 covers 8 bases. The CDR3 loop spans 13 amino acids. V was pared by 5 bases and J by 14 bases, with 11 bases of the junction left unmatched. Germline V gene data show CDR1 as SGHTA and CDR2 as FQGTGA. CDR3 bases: TGTGCCAGCAGCCCTGGGGGAGGGACTAGTAAGTTCTTC. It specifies CASSPGGGTSKFF.

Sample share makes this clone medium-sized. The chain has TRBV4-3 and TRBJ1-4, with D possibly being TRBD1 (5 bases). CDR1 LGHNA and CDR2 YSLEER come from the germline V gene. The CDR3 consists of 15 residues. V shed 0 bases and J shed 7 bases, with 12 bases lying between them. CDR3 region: CASSQEERQGEKLFF. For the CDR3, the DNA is TGCGCCAGCAGCCAAGAAGAGAGGCAGGGTGAAAAACTGTTTTTT.

CDR3 nucleotides: TGTGCCAGTAGAGGGACAGGATATAGCAATCAGCCCCAGCATTTT. Its protein is CASRGTGYSNQPQHF. V and J are TRBV19 and TRBJ1-5; 8 bases fit TRBD1. The CDR3 is 15 amino acids. V lost 6 bases to trimming and J lost 0 bases; unmatched junction nucleotides: 4. The germline V gene encodes CDR1 LNHDA and CDR2 SQIVND (reference sequence).

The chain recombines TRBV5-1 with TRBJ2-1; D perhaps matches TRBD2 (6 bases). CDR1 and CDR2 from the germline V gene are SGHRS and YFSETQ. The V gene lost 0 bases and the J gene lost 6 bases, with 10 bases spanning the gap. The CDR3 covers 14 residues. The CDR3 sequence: CASSLDGTRNEQFF. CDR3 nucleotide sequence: TGCGCCAGCAGCTTGGACGGGACTCGCAATGAGCAGTTCTTC.

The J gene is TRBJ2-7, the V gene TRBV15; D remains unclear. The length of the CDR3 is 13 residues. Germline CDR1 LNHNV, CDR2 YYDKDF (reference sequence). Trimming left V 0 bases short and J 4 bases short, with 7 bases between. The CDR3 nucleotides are TGTGCCACCAGCAGAGATAAGAGTTACGAGCAGTACTTC. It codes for CATSRDKSYEQYF.

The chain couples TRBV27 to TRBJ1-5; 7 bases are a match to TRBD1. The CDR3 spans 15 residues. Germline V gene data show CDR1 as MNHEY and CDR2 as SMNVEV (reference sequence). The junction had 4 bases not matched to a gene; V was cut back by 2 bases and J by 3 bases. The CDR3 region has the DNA TGTGCCAGCAGTTTACAACAGGGGCTCAATCAGCCCCAGCATTTT. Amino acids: CASSLQQGLNQPQHF.

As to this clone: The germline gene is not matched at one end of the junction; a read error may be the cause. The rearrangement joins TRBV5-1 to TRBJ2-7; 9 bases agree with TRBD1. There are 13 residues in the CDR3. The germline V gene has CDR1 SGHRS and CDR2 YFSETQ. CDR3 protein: CASTLQGAEEQYF. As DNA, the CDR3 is TGCGCGAGCACTTTACAGGGGGCGGAAGAGCAGTACTTC.

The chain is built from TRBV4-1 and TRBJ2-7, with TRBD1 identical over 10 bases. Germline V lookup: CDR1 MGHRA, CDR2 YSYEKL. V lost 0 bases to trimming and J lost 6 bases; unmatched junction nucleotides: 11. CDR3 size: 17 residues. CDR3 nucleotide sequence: TGCGCCAGCAGCCAAGATTGGCGGACAGGGGGGGTACTCGAGCAGTACTTC. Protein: CASSQDWRTGGVLEQYF.

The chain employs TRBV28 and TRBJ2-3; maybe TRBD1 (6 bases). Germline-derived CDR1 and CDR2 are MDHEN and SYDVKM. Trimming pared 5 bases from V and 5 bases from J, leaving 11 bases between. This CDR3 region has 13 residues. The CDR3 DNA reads TGTGCCAGCAGTATCACGGACAGAGATACGCAGTATTTT. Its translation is CASSITDRDTQYF.

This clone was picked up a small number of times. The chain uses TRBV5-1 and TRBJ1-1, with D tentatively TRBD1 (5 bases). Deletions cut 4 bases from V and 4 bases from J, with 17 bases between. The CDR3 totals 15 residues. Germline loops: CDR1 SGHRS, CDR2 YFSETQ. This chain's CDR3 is CASSRGTLTATEAFF. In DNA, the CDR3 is TGCGCCAGCAGCCGCGGGACTCTTACAGCCACTGAAGCTTTCTTT. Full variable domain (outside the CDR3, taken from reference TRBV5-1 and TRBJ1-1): KAGVTQTPRYLIKTRGQQVTLSCSPISGHRSVSWYQQTPGQGLQFLFEYFSETQRNKGNFPGRFSGRQFSNSRSEMNVSTLELGDSALYLCASSRGTLTATEAFFGQGTRLTVV.

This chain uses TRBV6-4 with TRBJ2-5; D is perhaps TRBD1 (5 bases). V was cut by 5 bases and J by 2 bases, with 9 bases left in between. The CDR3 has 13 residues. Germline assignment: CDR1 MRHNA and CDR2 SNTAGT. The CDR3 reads CASSRQIQETQYF. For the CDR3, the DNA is TGTGCCAGCAGTAGACAGATACAAGAGACCCAGTACTTC.

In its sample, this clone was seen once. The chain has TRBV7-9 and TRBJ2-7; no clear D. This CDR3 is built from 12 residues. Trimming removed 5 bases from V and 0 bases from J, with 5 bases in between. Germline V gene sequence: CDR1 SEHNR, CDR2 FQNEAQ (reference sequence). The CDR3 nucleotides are TGTGCCAGCAGCACGGGCTCCTACGAGCAGTACTTC. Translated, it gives CASSTGSYEQYF.

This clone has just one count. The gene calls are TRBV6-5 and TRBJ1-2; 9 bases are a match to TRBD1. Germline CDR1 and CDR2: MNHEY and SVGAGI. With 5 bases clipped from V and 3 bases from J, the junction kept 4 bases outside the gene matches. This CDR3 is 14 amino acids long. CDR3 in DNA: TGTGCCAGCAGTAGGGACAGGGTAGACTATGGCTACACCTTC. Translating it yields CASSRDRVDYGYTF.

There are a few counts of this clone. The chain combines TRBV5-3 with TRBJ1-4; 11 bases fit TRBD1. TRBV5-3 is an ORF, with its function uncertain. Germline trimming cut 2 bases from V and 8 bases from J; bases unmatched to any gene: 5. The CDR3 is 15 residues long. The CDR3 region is CARSFRDRGKEKLFF. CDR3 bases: TGTGCCAGAAGCTTCCGGGACAGGGGGAAGGAAAAACTGTTTTTT.

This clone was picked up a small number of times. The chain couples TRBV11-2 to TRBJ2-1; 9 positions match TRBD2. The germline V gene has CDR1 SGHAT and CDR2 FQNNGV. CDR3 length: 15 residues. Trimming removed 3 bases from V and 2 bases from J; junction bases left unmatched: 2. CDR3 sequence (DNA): TGTGCCAGCAGCTTCTCTAGCGGGGCCTACAATGAGCAGTTCTTC. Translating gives CASSFSSGAYNEQFF. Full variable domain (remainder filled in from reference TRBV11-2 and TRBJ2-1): EAGVAQSPRYKIIEKRQSVAFWCNPISGHATLYWYQQILGQGPKLLIQFQNNGVVDDSQLPKDRFSAERLKGVDSTLKIQPAKLEDSAVYLCASSFSSGAYNEQFFGPGTRLTVL.

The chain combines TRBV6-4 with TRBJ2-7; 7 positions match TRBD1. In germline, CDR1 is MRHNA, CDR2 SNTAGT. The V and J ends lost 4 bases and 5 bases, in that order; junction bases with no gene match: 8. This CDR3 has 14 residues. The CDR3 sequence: CASSGPRGCHEQYF. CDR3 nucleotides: TGTGCCAGCAGTGGCCCCAGGGGGTGCCACGAGCAGTACTTC.

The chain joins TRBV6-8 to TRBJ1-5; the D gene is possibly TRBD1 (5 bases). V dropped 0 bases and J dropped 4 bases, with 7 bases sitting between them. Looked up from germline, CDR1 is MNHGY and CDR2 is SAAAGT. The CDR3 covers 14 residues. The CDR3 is CASSYSTANQPQHF. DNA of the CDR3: TGTGCCAGCAGTTACTCGACAGCGAATCAGCCCCAGCATTTT.

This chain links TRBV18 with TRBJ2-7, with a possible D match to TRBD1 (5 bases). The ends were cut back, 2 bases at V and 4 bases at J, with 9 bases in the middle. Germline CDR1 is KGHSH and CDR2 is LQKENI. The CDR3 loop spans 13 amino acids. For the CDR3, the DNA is TGTGCCAGCTCACCAACACAGGCATACGAGCAGTACTTC. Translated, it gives CASSPTQAYEQYF.

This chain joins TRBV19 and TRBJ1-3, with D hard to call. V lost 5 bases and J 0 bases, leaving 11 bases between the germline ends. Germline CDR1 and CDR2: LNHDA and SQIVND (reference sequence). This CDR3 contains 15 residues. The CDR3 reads CASSWAALSGNTIYF. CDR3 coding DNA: TGTGCCAGTAGTTGGGCAGCCCTCTCTGGAAACACCATATATTTT.

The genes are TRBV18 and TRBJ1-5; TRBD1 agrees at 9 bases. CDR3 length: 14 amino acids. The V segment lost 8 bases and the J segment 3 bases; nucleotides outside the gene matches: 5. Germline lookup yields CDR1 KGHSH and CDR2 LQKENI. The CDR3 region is CASAGQGFNQPQHF. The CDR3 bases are TGTGCCAGCGCAGGACAGGGGTTCAATCAGCCCCAGCATTTT.

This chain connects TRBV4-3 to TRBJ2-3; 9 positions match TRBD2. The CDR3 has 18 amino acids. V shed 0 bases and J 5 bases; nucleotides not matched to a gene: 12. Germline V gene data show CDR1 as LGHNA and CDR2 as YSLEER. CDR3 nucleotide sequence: TGCGCCAGCAGCCAAGAGGGGGAGGTAGCGGGAGATGTAGATACGCAGTATTTT. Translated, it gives CASSQEGEVAGDVDTQYF.

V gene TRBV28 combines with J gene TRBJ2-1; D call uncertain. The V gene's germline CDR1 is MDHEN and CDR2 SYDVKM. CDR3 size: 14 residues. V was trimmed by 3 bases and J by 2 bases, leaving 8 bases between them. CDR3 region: CASSFMAAYNEQFF. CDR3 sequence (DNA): TGTGCCAGCAGTTTTATGGCGGCCTACAATGAGCAGTTCTTC. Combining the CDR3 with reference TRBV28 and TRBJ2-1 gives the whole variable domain DVKVTQSSRYLVKRTGEKVFLECVQDMDHENMFWYRQDPGLGLRLIYFSYDVKMKEKGDIPEGYSVSREKKERFSLILESASTNQTSMYLCASSFMAAYNEQFFGPGTRLTVL.

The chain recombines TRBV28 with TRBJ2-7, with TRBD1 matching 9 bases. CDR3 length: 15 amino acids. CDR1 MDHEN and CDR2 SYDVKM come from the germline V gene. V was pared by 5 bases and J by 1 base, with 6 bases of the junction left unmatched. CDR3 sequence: CASSPRGTGSYEQYF. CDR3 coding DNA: TGTGCCAGCAGTCCAAGGGGGACAGGGTCCTACGAGCAGTACTTC.

In DNA form, the CDR3 reads TGTGCCAGCTCACGGGGACAGGGGGCGACTGAAAAACTGTTTTTT. Its protein product is CASSRGQGATEKLFF. The chain recombines TRBV18 with TRBJ1-4; 12 positions match TRBD1. The V gene's germline CDR1 is KGHSH and CDR2 LQKENI. V lost 4 bases, J lost 7 bases, and 4 bases stayed unmatched. The CDR3 sequence is 15 residues long.

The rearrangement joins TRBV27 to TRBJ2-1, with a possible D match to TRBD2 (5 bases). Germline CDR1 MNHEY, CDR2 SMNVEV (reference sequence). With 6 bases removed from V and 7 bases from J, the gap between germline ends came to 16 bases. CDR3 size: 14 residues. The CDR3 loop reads CASRYSTGWNEQFF. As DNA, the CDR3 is TGTGCCAGCAGGTACTCAACGGGATGGAATGAGCAGTTCTTC.

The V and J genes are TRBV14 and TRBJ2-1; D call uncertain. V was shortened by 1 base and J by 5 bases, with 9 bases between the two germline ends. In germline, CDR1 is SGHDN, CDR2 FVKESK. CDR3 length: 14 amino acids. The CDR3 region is CASSQVTFHNEQFF. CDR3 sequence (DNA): TGTGCCAGCAGCCAAGTGACTTTTCACAATGAGCAGTTCTTC.

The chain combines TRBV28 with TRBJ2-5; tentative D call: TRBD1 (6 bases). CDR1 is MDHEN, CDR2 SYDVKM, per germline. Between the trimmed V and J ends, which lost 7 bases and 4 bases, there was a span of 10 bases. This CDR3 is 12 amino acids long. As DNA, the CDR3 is TGTGCCAGCAACGACAGGAGAGAGACCCAGTACTTC. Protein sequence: CASNDRRETQYF.

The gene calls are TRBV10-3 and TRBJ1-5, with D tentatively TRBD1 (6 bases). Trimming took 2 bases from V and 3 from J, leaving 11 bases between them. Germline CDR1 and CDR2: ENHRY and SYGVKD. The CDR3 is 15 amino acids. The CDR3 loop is CAISEGWGHNQPQHF. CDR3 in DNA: TGTGCCATCAGTGAGGGATGGGGGCACAATCAGCCCCAGCATTTT.